This TCR beta chain comes out of a study of monozygotic twins with cystic fibrosis. Study-level background: Libraries were built from roughly 2.8 micrograms of fragmented DNA using roughly 15 PCR cycles. Notes on the study in general: Clonality was generally low (median approximately 0.009), higher in the most severe patients. Monozygotic CF twin pairs shared significantly more nucleotide-identical clonotypes than unrelated CF individuals did.

TCRdb's copy holds only in-frame clones and misses some; the assay was immunoSEQ multiplex PCR. This table holds 25,000 to 30,000 clones, around 96% found once. For this clone: The antigen is undetermined.

Germline lookup yields CDR1 SNHLY and CDR2 FYNNEI. The CDR3 is 11 amino acids. V dropped 9 bases and J dropped 5; count of bases not matched to a gene: 3. The chain is built from TRBV2 and TRBJ2-5; TRBD1 matches at 7 bases. Sequenced input: blood. The TCR originated in a girl aged 2 to 10 with cystic fibrosis. The CDR3 spells CARQGQETQYF. As DNA, the CDR3 is TGTGCCAGACAGGGGCAGGAGACCCAGTACTTC.